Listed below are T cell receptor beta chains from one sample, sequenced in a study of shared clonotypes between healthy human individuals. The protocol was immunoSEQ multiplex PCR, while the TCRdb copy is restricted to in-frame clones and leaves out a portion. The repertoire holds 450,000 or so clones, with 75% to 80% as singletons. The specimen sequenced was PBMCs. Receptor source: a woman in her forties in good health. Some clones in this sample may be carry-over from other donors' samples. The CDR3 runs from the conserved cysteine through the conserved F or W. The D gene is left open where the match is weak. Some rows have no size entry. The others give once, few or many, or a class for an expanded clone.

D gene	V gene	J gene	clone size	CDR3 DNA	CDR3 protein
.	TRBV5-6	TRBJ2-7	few	TGTGCCAGCAGCACGCGAGGAAGGAGCTCCTACGAGCAGTACTTC	CASSTRGRSSYEQYF
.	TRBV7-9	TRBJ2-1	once	TGTGCCAGCAGCTTAATCTCGACCGGGCAGTTCTTC	CASSLISTGQFF
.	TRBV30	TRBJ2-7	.	TGTGCCTGCAGCAAGGGTGGGGAGCAGTACTTC	CACSKGGEQYF
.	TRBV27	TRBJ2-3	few	TGTGCCAGCAGTTTCTTAGATACGCAGTATTTT	CASSFLDTQYF
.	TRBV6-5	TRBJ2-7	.	TGTGCCAGCAGTTACTCGTTAGGCAATCGCGAGCAGTACTTC	CASSYSLGNREQYF
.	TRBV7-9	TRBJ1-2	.	TGTGCCAGCAGCCCGGGGGGGCGCTATGGCTACACCTTC	CASSPGGRYGYTF
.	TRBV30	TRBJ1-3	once	TGTGCCTGGGGGGGCAGGGGAGCCTCTGGAAACACCATATATTTT	CAWGGRGASGNTIYF
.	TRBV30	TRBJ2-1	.	TGTGCCTGGAGTGGAGCGATTTTGTCCTACAATGAGCAGTTCTTC	CAWSGAILSYNEQFF
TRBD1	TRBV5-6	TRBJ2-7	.	TGTGCCAGCAGCTTGGGGACAGGGTCGTACGGGCAGTACTTC	CASSLGTGSYGQYF
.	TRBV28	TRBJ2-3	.	TGTGCCAGCAGTTACAAGCGCACAGATACGCAGTATTTT	CASSYKRTDTQYF